The 11 T cell receptor beta chains listed next were all sequenced from one sample in a study of cytomegalovirus exposure and HLA in healthy donors. PCR used 60 Vbeta primers and 13 Jbeta primers. Using immunoSEQ multiplex PCR, the repertoire was profiled, and TCRdb retains in-frame clones only, with some absent. The table has some 120,000 clones, 78% seen once. Sequences were obtained from PBMCs. The receptor source for this set is a man aged 25 to 40 in good health and CMV-seropositive.

The chain links TRBV6-5 to TRBJ2-7, with 11 bases lining up with TRBD2. V shed 2 bases and J 7 bases; nucleotides not matched to a gene: 7. This CDR3 comprises 15 residues. The germline CDR1 and CDR2 sequences are MNHEY and SVGAGI. CDR3: CASSYVVAGGWEQYF. CDR3 nucleotide sequence: TGTGCCAGCAGTTACGTGGTAGCGGGGGGGTGGGAGCAGTACTTC.

V and J are TRBV6-1 and TRBJ1-2; a weak D match, TRBD1 (5 bases). Germline lookup yields CDR1 MNHNS and CDR2 SASEGT. V lost 8 bases to trimming and J lost 7 bases, with 23 bases between them. The CDR3 is 15 residues long. This CDR3 is CASLGAGLGFGGYTF. CDR3 DNA sequence: TGTGCCAGCCTTGGGGCAGGTTTGGGGTTTGGTGGCTACACCTTC.

The V call is TRBV29-1, the J call TRBJ2-7, with TRBD2 matching 9 bases. Looked up from germline, CDR1 is SQVTM and CDR2 is ANQGSEA. This CDR3 contains 16 residues. With V trimmed by 1 base and J by 0 bases, 7 bases remained unmatched. CDR3 loop: CSVEGISGGSSYEQYF. CDR3 nucleotides: TGCAGCGTTGAAGGTATTAGCGGGGGAAGCTCCTACGAGCAGTACTTC.

Concerning this clone: The same CDR3 can be traced to other DNA sequences in this sample. This chain links TRBV28 with TRBJ2-7, with a possible D match to TRBD2 (6 bases). This CDR3 comprises 15 residues. V lost 2 bases to trimming and J lost 2 bases, with 13 bases between them. In germline, CDR1 is MDHEN, CDR2 SYDVKM. The CDR3 loop reads CASSLPGTLTYEQYF. The CDR3 DNA is TGTGCCAGCAGTTTACCGGGGACTTTAACCTACGAGCAGTACTTC.

The chain recombines TRBV7-2 with TRBJ2-5; 8 positions match TRBD2. The V segment lost 5 bases and the J segment 5 bases; nucleotides outside the gene matches: 7. The CDR3 runs 14 residues. The germline V gene has CDR1 SGHTA and CDR2 FQGNSA. This CDR3 is CASSPQIAGETQYF. Here the CDR3 DNA reads TGTGCCAGCAGCCCACAAATAGCGGGGGAGACCCAGTACTTC. The full variable domain, its missing parts supplied by reference TRBV7-2 and TRBJ2-5, is GAGVSQSPSNKVTEKGKDVELRCDPISGHTALYWYRQSLGQGLEFLIYFQGNSAPDKSGLPSDRFSAERTGGSVSTLTIQRTQQEDSAVYLCASSPQIAGETQYFGPGTRLLVL.

This rearrangement joins TRBV27 to TRBJ2-1; possible D gene TRBD2, 6 bases. Per germline, CDR1 MNHEY and CDR2 SMNVEV (reference sequence). CDR3 size: 14 residues. Between the trimmed V and J ends, which lost 8 bases and 0 bases, there was a span of 11 bases. The CDR3 DNA reads as TGTGCCAGCCAGGAGGGTGGCTCCTACAATGAGCAGTTCTTC. Its translation: CASQEGGSYNEQFF.

V usage is TRBV28 and J usage is TRBJ2-1; 8 nucleotides agree with TRBD2. Trimming cost V 6 bases and J 2 bases; bases outside gene matches: 15. This CDR3 is 18 amino acids long. CDR1 MDHEN and CDR2 SYDVKM come from the germline V gene. In DNA, the CDR3 is TGTGCCAGCAGGGGAATAGCGGGATCCGGTAGCCCCTACAATGAGCAGTTCTTC. It codes for CASRGIAGSGSPYNEQFF.

This clone was detected once. The chain uses TRBV4-3 and TRBJ2-1, with TRBD1 matching 10 bases. Germline lookup yields CDR1 LGHNA and CDR2 YSLEER. J was trimmed by 4 bases and V by 3 bases; bases with no gene match: 3. The CDR3 runs 15 residues. The CDR3 region is CASSQGQGNYNEQFF. DNA for the CDR3: TGCGCCAGCAGCCAGGGACAGGGGAATTACAATGAGCAGTTCTTC.

As regards this clone: This CDR3 is also generated by other DNA sequences in the sample. The chain joins TRBV27 to TRBJ2-1, with D possibly being TRBD2 (7 bases). The CDR3 is made up of 15 amino acids. V lost 0 bases, J lost 4 bases, and 10 bases lay in between. Germline assignment: CDR1 MNHEY and CDR2 SMNVEV (reference sequence). CDR3 sequence (DNA): TGTGCCAGCAGTTTATCCAGCGGGACATACAATGAGCAGTTCTTC. The encoded protein is CASSLSSGTYNEQFF.

The rearrangement links TRBV10-3 to TRBJ2-5; D may be TRBD1 (6 bases). V was trimmed by 6 bases and J by 1 base, leaving 12 bases between them. The CDR3 covers 14 residues. Germline assignment: CDR1 ENHRY and CDR2 SYGVKD. The CDR3 coding sequence is TGTGCCATCAGCGGACAGCGTTTCCAAGAGACCCAGTACTTC. This sequence encodes CAISGQRFQETQYF.

V gene TRBV18 combines with J gene TRBJ2-3; 7 nucleotides agree with TRBD2. V was clipped by 1 base and J by 6 bases; unmatched bases: 7. Germline assignment: CDR1 KGHSH and CDR2 LQKENI. The CDR3 contains 15 residues. The CDR3 here is CASSPRRSGKDTQYF. CDR3 bases: TGTGCCAGCTCACCACGTAGGAGCGGGAAGGATACGCAGTATTTT. Full variable domain (remainder filled in from reference TRBV18 and TRBJ2-3): NAGVMQNPRHLVRRRGQEARLRCSPMKGHSHVYWYRQLPEEGLKFMVYLQKENIIDESGMPKERFSAEFPKEGPSILRIQQVVRGDSAAYFCASSPRRSGKDTQYFGPGTRLTVL.